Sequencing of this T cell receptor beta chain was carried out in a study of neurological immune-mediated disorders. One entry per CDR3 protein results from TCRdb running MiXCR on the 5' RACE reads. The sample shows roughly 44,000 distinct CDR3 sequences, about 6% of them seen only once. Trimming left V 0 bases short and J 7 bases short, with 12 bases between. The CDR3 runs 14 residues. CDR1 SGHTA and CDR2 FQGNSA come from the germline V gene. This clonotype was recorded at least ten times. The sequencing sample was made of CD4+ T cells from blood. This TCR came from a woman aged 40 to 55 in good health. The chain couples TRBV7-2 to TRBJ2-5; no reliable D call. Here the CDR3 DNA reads TGTGCCAGCAGCTTAGCTTTGGGATTGGGGACCCAGTACTTC. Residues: CASSLALGLGTQYF.